This T cell receptor beta chain was observed in a study of T cell changes during pregnancy in multiple sclerosis. Profiling relied on immunoSEQ multiplex PCR, and the TCRdb table lists in-frame clones only, not all of them. Of some 39,000 clones in the sample, around nine tenths were seen once. The CDR3 has 14 residues. Trimming removed 3 bases at V and 4 bases at J, with 12 bases between. Germline lookup yields CDR1 LGHNA and CDR2 YSLEER. The receptor's source is a female donor with multiple sclerosis, enrolled in a pregnancy study. The chain carries TRBV4-3 and TRBJ1-2; D not resolved. Source: CD8+ T cells from peripheral blood mononuclear cells, taken in the first trimester of pregnancy. As DNA, the CDR3 is TGCGCCAGCAGCCATACCGACACCCCCTATGGCTACACCTTC. Translation: CASSHTDTPYGYTF.